This TCR beta chain was obtained from a study of glioma-infiltrating T cells after dendritic cell vaccination. Study-wide background: Patients received three intradermal dendritic cell vaccine injections at biweekly intervals.

The time point is: after dendritic cell vaccination, including at tumor progression/relapse. Germline V gene sequence: CDR1 GTSNPN, CDR2 SVGIG (reference sequence). The germline V and J ends were trimmed by 3 bases and 4 bases, with 27 bases remaining between them. The CDR3 has 18 residues. The repertoire was sequenced with immunoSEQ multiplex PCR; TCRdb's copy has only in-frame clones and lacks some. Of under 130,000 clones listed, nearly 90% are singletons. The chain has TRBV30 and TRBJ1-1; D remains ambiguous. The sequencing here drew on blood, taken after dendritic cell vaccination. The sequence derives from a human donor with glioblastoma. Here the CDR3 reads CAWRKTGLPITTGTEAFF. The CDR3 coding sequence is TGTGCCTGGAGAAAAACGGGTTTACCTATAACGACCGGCACTGAAGCTTTCTTT.